Listed here are 10 T cell receptor beta chains from one sample, sequenced in a study of blood T cell repertoires in COVID-19. This table comes from immunoSEQ multiplex PCR, and its TCRdb copy is limited to in-frame clones, with some not included. The table lists fewer than 250,000 clones, roughly 86% of them singletons. Sample: peripheral blood. All receptors come from a man in his fifties with acute or convalescent COVID-19.

V gene TRBV6-5 combines with J gene TRBJ1-4; TRBD1 aligns across 9 bases. Germline assignment: CDR1 MNHEY and CDR2 SVGAGI. The CDR3 totals 16 residues. J lost 8 bases, V lost 2 bases, and 9 bases had no gene match. The CDR3 protein is CASSYGSGQGEEKLFF. Here the CDR3 DNA reads TGTGCCAGCAGTTACGGTTCGGGACAGGGTGAGGAAAAACTGTTTTTT.

The chain combines TRBV27 with TRBJ2-7; TRBD1 is a possible D gene (6 bases). V was shortened by 4 bases and J by 5 bases, with 24 bases between the two germline ends. Germline V lookup: CDR1 MNHEY, CDR2 SMNVEV (reference sequence). This CDR3 is 17 amino acids long. The CDR3 loop is CASSSLHTGHEPHEQYF. Written as DNA, the CDR3 is TGTGCCAGCAGTTCCCTTCACACGGGACACGAACCCCACGAGCAGTACTTC.

The chain links TRBV4-1 to TRBJ2-7; D perhaps matches TRBD1 (6 bases). The V gene lost 3 bases and the J gene lost 2 bases, with 11 bases spanning the gap. In germline, CDR1 is MGHRA, CDR2 YSYEKL. This CDR3 has 14 residues. The CDR3, as DNA: TGCGCCAGCAGCCATGCGACAGGTACCTACGAGCAGTACTTC. Its protein product is CASSHATGTYEQYF.

This chain uses TRBV6-6 with TRBJ2-3, with a possible D match to TRBD2 (7 bases). The CDR3 has 13 residues. The germline V and J ends were trimmed by 6 bases and 9 bases, with 16 bases remaining between them. Germline CDR1 is MNHNY and CDR2 is SVGAGI (reference sequence). CDR3: CASRGGDWGTQYF. The CDR3 bases are TGTGCCAGCAGAGGGGGGGACTGGGGCACGCAGTATTTT.

This clone was seen a single time. The chain uses TRBV28 and TRBJ2-5; the D gene is possibly TRBD2 (5 bases). This CDR3 region has 17 residues. Germline CDR1 is MDHEN and CDR2 is SYDVKM. Trimming pared 2 bases from V and 7 bases from J, leaving 23 bases between. CDR3 sequence reads: CASSLIAGAGHRGTQYF. The CDR3 DNA sequence: TGTGCCAGCAGTTTAATCGCCGGAGCAGGTCACCGGGGGACCCAGTACTTC.

This sequence joins TRBV20-1 and TRBJ1-1; D is perhaps TRBD1 (6 bases). Trimming removed 3 bases at V and 2 bases at J, with 10 bases between. CDR3 length: 13 amino acids. Germline loops: CDR1 DFQATT, CDR2 SNEGSKA (reference sequence). CDR3 sequence (DNA): TGCAGTGCTAGTCTGGGGGCAAACACTGAAGCTTTCTTT. It encodes CSASLGANTEAFF.

This clone was found a few times. The gene calls are TRBV11-2 and TRBJ2-5, with 8 bases fitting TRBD2. Germline V gene lookup returns CDR1 SGHAT and CDR2 FQNNGV. The CDR3 length is 14 residues. V dropped 2 bases and J dropped 5; count of bases not matched to a gene: 4. CDR3 residues: CASSLSGGLETQYF. The CDR3 DNA sequence: TGTGCCAGCAGCTTATCGGGGGGGCTGGAGACCCAGTACTTC.

The V call is TRBV15, the J call TRBJ1-2, with no clear D. The CDR3 loop spans 15 amino acids. Looked up from germline, CDR1 is LNHNV and CDR2 is YYDKDF (reference sequence). The V end was cut by 0 bases, the J end by 8 bases, with 16 bases between. The CDR3 loop is CATSRDLEGYYGYTF. The CDR3 coding sequence is TGTGCCACCAGCAGAGATTTGGAGGGTTATTACGGCTACACCTTC.

V gene TRBV18 combines with J gene TRBJ1-1, with D possibly being TRBD1 (6 bases). Germline V gene lookup returns CDR1 KGHSH and CDR2 LQKENI. This CDR3 contains 15 residues. V was clipped by 3 bases and J by 6 bases, with 17 bases between them. As DNA, the CDR3 is TGTGCCAGCTCACCTAGAGAAACAGGGAGTGCTGAAGCTTTCTTT. Encoded protein: CASSPRETGSAEAFF.

This chain connects TRBV20-1 to TRBJ2-7; D is possibly TRBD1 (6 bases). The CDR3 is 14 residues long. Trimming took off 3 bases at V and 2 bases at J, with 14 bases between the two ends. In germline, CDR1 is DFQATT, CDR2 SNEGSKA (reference sequence). In nucleotides, the CDR3 is TGCAGTGCTAGTTTCCCTAAGGGGGCCTACGAGCAGTACTTC. It yields the protein CSASFPKGAYEQYF.